These 21 T cell receptor beta chains were all obtained from the same sample, sequenced in a study of shared clonotypes between healthy human individuals. Some clones are missing from TCRdb's copy, which holds only in-frame ones; the method was immunoSEQ multiplex PCR. Counted here are approximately 470,000 clones, roughly 80% occurring once; the ten biggest clones make up more than 10%. Sequenced input: PBMCs. Every receptor here comes from a woman aged 40 to 55 in good health. Some clones in this sample may be carry-over from other donors' samples.

This clone was found once. V is TRBV2 and J is TRBJ1-5, with D unresolved. CDR1 SNHLY and CDR2 FYNNEI come from the germline V gene. V was clipped by 6 bases and J by 7 bases, with 16 bases between them. This CDR3 is 14 amino acids long. Written as DNA, the CDR3 is TGTGCCAGCAGGGACTCACGGGGTTTACAGCCCCAGCATTTT. It yields the protein CASRDSRGLQPQHF.

The chain is built from TRBV29-1 and TRBJ2-5, with D tentatively TRBD2 (5 bases). V lost 7 bases to trimming and J lost 5 bases, with 8 bases between them. The CDR3 contains 10 residues. CDR1 and CDR2 from the germline V gene are SQVTM and ANQGSEA. CDR3 region: CSAGMETQYF. The CDR3 nucleotides read TGCAGCGCCGGGATGGAGACCCAGTACTTC.

The chain carries TRBV15 and TRBJ2-1, with a weak D call TRBD2 (6 bases). CDR1 and CDR2 (germline): LNHNV, YYDKDF (reference sequence). V was trimmed by 0 bases and J by 5 bases, leaving 11 bases between them. This CDR3 is built from 15 residues. CDR3 bases: TGTGCCACCAGCAGAGACCGGAGGGAGAACAATGAGCAGTTCTTC. The encoded protein is CATSRDRRENNEQFF.

The V and J genes are TRBV9 and TRBJ2-7; D call uncertain. Between the trimmed V and J ends, which lost 4 bases and 3 bases, there was a span of 17 bases. This CDR3 has 15 amino acids. CDR1 is SGDLS and CDR2 is YYNGEE in the germline V gene. The CDR3 sequence: CASSPDDQGHYEQYF. The CDR3 DNA follows: TGTGCCAGCAGCCCGGACGACCAAGGGCACTACGAGCAGTACTTC.

This rearrangement joins TRBV7-3 to TRBJ1-1, with D uncertain. V lost 4 bases and J 5 bases, leaving 29 bases between the germline ends. The CDR3 extends over 19 amino acids. Germline CDR1 is SGHTA and CDR2 is FQGTGA. In DNA, the CDR3 is TGTGCCAGCAGCTCTACTCCGGGTGCCAACGGTGGACCCAATACTGAAGCTTTCTTT. It yields the protein CASSSTPGANGGPNTEAFF.

CDR3 DNA sequence: TGTGCCAGCAGCCTAAGATCAAACACTGAAGCTTTCTTT. Encoded protein: CASSLRSNTEAFF. The chain carries TRBV5-4 and TRBJ1-1; D not resolved. The CDR3 is made up of 13 amino acids. CDR1 and CDR2 from the germline V gene are SGHNT and YYREEE (reference sequence). Trimming cost V 4 bases and J 2 bases, with 9 bases left between them. The full variable domain, completed using reference TRBV5-4 and TRBJ1-1, is ETGVTQSPTHLIKTRGQQVTLRCSSQSGHNTVSWYQQALGQGPQFIFQYYREEENGRGNFPPRFSGLQFPNYSSELNVNALELDDSALYLCASSLRSNTEAFFGQGTRLTVV.

This sequence joins TRBV11-2 and TRBJ2-3; D gene unclear. Germline CDR1 SGHAT, CDR2 FQNNGV. V shed 5 bases and J shed 0 bases, with 9 bases lying between them. This CDR3 comprises 14 residues. CDR3 nucleotide sequence: TGTGCCAGCAGCGCAGGACCCAGCACAGATACGCAGTATTTT. Protein: CASSAGPSTDTQYF.

The V gene is TRBV19, the J gene TRBJ2-1, with D unclear. V was clipped by 5 bases and J by 5 bases, with 13 bases between them. This CDR3 region has 14 residues. Germline V gene sequence: CDR1 LNHDA, CDR2 SQIVND (reference sequence). Here the CDR3 reads CASSLVGYDNEQFF. The CDR3 region has the DNA TGTGCCAGTAGTCTGGTCGGCTACGACAATGAGCAGTTCTTC. Drawing the rest from reference TRBV19 and TRBJ2-1, the complete variable domain is DGGITQSPKYLFRKEGQNVTLSCEQNLNHDAMYWYRQDPGQGLRLIYYSQIVNDFQKGDIAEGYSVSREKKESFPLTVTSAQKNPTAFYLCASSLVGYDNEQFFGPGTRLTVL.

Points on this clone: The identical CDR3 is also encoded by other nucleotide sequences in the sample. V usage is TRBV5-1 and J usage is TRBJ2-5; D is uncertain. Germline V CDR1 and CDR2: SGHRS, YFSETQ. The CDR3 totals 15 residues. V gave up 4 bases and J gave up 9 bases, with 22 bases separating them. The CDR3 region is CASSHTEVYKRPQYF. The CDR3 DNA is TGCGCCAGCAGCCACACAGAAGTATACAAGAGACCCCAGTACTTC.

The V call is TRBV4-3, the J call TRBJ2-5; TRBD2 matches at 16 bases. The DNA end is a closer match to TRBJ2-7, so the J assignment may be wrong. Germline assignment: CDR1 LGHNA and CDR2 YSLEER. The CDR3 consists of 19 residues. The CDR3 coding sequence is TGCGCCAGCAGCCAAGATAGGGGACTAGCGGGAGGGCCAACCTACGAGCAGTACTTC. Protein product: CASSQDRGLAGGPTYEQYF.

This clone has more than one count but fewer than ten. The V and J genes are TRBV10-2 and TRBJ2-5; 11 nucleotides align to TRBD2. The CDR3 contains 16 residues. Germline V CDR1 and CDR2: WSHSY, SAAADI. The V segment lost 6 bases and the J segment 7 bases; nucleotides outside the gene matches: 13. DNA for the CDR3: TGCGCCAGCAGACCGGCCGGGACTAGCGGCCATAGGACCCAGTACTTC. Amino acid sequence: CASRPAGTSGHRTQYF.

This clone came up once. The chain couples TRBV7-2 to TRBJ1-1; D is unresolved. CDR1 is SGHTA and CDR2 is FQGNSA in the germline V gene. Trimming cost V 4 bases and J 9 bases, with 12 bases left between them. The CDR3 totals 12 residues. The CDR3 sequence is CASSSSGHQAFF. CDR3 bases: TGTGCCAGCAGCTCCAGCGGGCATCAAGCTTTCTTT.

This clone appeared a single time. The sample contains more than one DNA sequence encoding this CDR3. The chain carries TRBV28 and TRBJ2-7, with TRBD1 identical over 7 bases. The junction had 6 bases not matched to a gene; V was cut back by 5 bases and J by 2 bases. The germline V gene encodes CDR1 MDHEN and CDR2 SYDVKM. The CDR3 is 14 amino acids. The CDR3 sequence: CASSPPGTAYEQYF. The CDR3 DNA reads TGTGCCAGCAGTCCCCCCGGGACAGCCTACGAGCAGTACTTC.

The V call is TRBV29-1, the J call TRBJ1-1; TRBD1 is a possible D gene (6 bases). Trimming pared 7 bases from V and 4 bases from J, leaving 22 bases between. Germline CDR1 and CDR2: SQVTM and ANQGSEA. CDR3 length: 15 amino acids. For the CDR3, the DNA is TGCAGCGCCTCATCGGGGACATCTGATCTCACTGAAGCTTTCTTT. Translating gives CSASSGTSDLTEAFF.

The V and J genes are TRBV19 and TRBJ2-7; D not resolved. The CDR3 length is 15 residues. The germline V gene encodes CDR1 LNHDA and CDR2 SQIVND (reference sequence). The V gene lost 7 bases and the J gene lost 2 bases, with 18 bases spanning the gap. The CDR3 bases are TGTGCCAGTAAAACGGACCCCTCAGCTCCCTACGAGCAGTACTTC. As protein: CASKTDPSAPYEQYF. The full variable domain, its missing parts supplied by reference TRBV19 and TRBJ2-7, is DGGITQSPKYLFRKEGQNVTLSCEQNLNHDAMYWYRQDPGQGLRLIYYSQIVNDFQKGDIAEGYSVSREKKESFPLTVTSAQKNPTAFYLCASKTDPSAPYEQYFGPGTRLTVT.

The rearrangement uses TRBV27 and TRBJ2-6, with D unclear. From germline, CDR1 is MNHEY and CDR2 SMNVEV (reference sequence). The germline V and J ends were trimmed by 5 bases and 0 bases, with 14 bases remaining between them. The CDR3 is 17 residues long. The CDR3 reads CASSPESPVSGANVLTF. The DNA of the CDR3 is TGTGCCAGCAGTCCTGAAAGCCCGGTCTCTGGGGCCAACGTCCTGACTTTC.

This chain joins TRBV5-6 and TRBJ2-1, with a weak D call TRBD2 (6 bases). Trimming took 2 bases from V and 8 from J, leaving 14 bases between them. This CDR3 is built from 14 residues. CDR1 and CDR2 from the germline V gene are SGHDT and YYEEEE. The CDR3 here is CASSFWGVRDEQFF. CDR3 DNA: TGTGCCAGCAGCTTTTGGGGGGTACGGGATGAGCAGTTCTTC.

The V call is TRBV5-1, the J call TRBJ1-3; D not resolved. The CDR3 has 14 residues. Trimming shortened V by 0 bases and J by 4 bases, and 8 bases separated the two germline ends. Germline CDR1 is SGHRS and CDR2 is YFSETQ. The CDR3 region is CASSLGLGGNTIYF. CDR3 DNA sequence: TGCGCCAGCAGCTTGGGGCTGGGCGGAAACACCATATATTTT.

The chain carries TRBV9 and TRBJ2-5, with TRBD2 matching over 11 bases. The end of the DNA is better explained by TRBJ2-7, so the J call may be wrong. The CDR3 runs 15 residues. Germline V gene lookup returns CDR1 SGDLS and CDR2 YYNGEE. CDR3 coding DNA: TGTGCCAGCAGCACCTCCGGGACTAGCGGTAACGAGCAGTACTTC. Translating gives CASSTSGTSGNEQYF.

This clone was seen a few times. The chain joins TRBV15 to TRBJ2-1; D call uncertain. Trimming took off 0 bases at V and 8 bases at J, with 8 bases between the two ends. In germline, CDR1 is LNHNV, CDR2 YYDKDF (reference sequence). This CDR3 spans 13 amino acids. DNA for the CDR3: TGTGCCACCAGCAGAGATTATGAGGATGAGCAGTTCTTC. Its translation is CATSRDYEDEQFF.

V usage is TRBV5-1 and J usage is TRBJ1-4, with D tentatively TRBD1 (6 bases). Trimming pared 0 bases from V and 8 bases from J, leaving 14 bases between. The CDR3 loop spans 15 amino acids. In germline, CDR1 is SGHRS, CDR2 YFSETQ. CDR3 bases: TGCGCCAGCAGCTTGGCAGGGGTCGGCGGGGAAAAACTGTTTTTT. Its protein product is CASSLAGVGGEKLFF.